This TCR beta chain was recovered during a study of graft-versus-host responses after intestinal transplantation. In the study overall: Grafts that recipients had were multivisceral, liver-intestinal, or isolated intestinal transplants. Study-level points and caveats: In patients with graft-donor T cell macrochimerism, allograft graft-versus-host to host-versus-graft clonal ratios were high.

On this clone: What it binds is unknown.

The method was immunoSEQ multiplex PCR; TCRdb's version includes in-frame clones alone and lacks a portion of them. This sample has about 85,000 clones, with about 91% found just once. Germline CDR1 and CDR2: MDHEN and SYDVKM. This CDR3 has 17 residues. V shed 6 bases and J 0 bases; nucleotides not matched to a gene: 9. The starting material was unstimulated CD8+ T cells sorted from spleen or lymph node cells, obtained before transplant. The V call is TRBV28, the J call TRBJ2-3; 10 bases line up with TRBD2. This TCR derives from a human donor who was the organ donor for an intestinal transplant. The CDR3 is CASSPIGTSASTDTQYF. For the CDR3, the DNA is TGTGCCAGCAGCCCGATAGGGACTAGCGCCAGCACAGATACGCAGTATTTT.